This T cell receptor (beta chain) is drawn from a study of blood T cell repertoires in COVID-19. Across the study: Sites across the United States, Italy and Spain contributed samples from acute and convalescent COVID-19. T cells, B-cell-depleted T cells, or PBMCs supplied cDNA or gDNA.

Seattle participants joined during active infection and were tracked over time. Original handling: Using reference gene primer amplification, nucleated cell counts were estimated. Data came from immunoSEQ multiplex PCR; TCRdb stores just in-frame clones and leaves some out. The D gene and trimming were derived from the DNA, and the V and J assignments and clone size from that table. The table includes under 250,000 clones, around 84% detected once. The CDR3 extends over 16 amino acids. With 4 bases clipped from V and 2 bases from J, the junction kept 6 bases outside the gene matches. Germline-derived CDR1 and CDR2 are LGHNA and YNFKEQ.

Material: peripheral blood. This receptor was obtained from a man in his forties or fifties with COVID-19, enrolled during active disease. The V and J genes are TRBV4-2 and TRBJ2-7, with 12 bases matching TRBD2. The CDR3 reads CASSRTGTSGPYEQYF. Here the CDR3 DNA reads TGTGCCAGCAGCCGAACCGGGACTAGCGGGCCCTACGAGCAGTACTTC.